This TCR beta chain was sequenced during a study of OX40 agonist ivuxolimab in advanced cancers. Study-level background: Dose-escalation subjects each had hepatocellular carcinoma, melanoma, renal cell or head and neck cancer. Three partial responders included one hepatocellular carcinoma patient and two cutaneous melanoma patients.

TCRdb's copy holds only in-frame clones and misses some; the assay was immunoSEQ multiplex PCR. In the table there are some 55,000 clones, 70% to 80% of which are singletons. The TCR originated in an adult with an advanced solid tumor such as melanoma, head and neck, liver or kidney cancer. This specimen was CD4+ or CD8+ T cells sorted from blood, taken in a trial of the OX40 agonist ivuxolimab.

The chain's CDR3 is CASSLVLAGNYEQYF. Here the CDR3 DNA reads TGCGCCAGCAGCTTGGTACTAGCGGGAAACTACGAGCAGTACTTC. This chain links TRBV5-1 with TRBJ2-7, with TRBD2 identical over 10 bases. Germline trimming cut 0 bases from V and 3 bases from J; bases unmatched to any gene: 3. Germline V gene data show CDR1 as SGHRS and CDR2 as YFSETQ. This CDR3 has 15 amino acids.